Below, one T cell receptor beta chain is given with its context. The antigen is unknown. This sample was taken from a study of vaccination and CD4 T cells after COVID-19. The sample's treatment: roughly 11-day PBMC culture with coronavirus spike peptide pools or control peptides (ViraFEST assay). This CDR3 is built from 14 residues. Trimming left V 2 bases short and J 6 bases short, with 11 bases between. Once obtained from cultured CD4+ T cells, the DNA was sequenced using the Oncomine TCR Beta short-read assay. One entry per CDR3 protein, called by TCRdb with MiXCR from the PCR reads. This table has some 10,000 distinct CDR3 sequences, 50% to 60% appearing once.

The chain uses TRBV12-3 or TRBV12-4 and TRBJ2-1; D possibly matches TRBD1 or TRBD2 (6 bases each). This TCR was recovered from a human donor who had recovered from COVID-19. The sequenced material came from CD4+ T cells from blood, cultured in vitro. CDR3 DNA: TGTGCCAGCAGTTTAAGAGGGGGAGGCAATGAGCAGTTCTTC. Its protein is CASSLRGGGNEQFF.